One sample yielded the 26 T cell receptor beta chains listed below, sequenced in a study of T cell repertoires in cytomegalovirus infection. These TCRs are of unknown antigen specificity. In TCRdb, the reads were re-called with MiXCR into one record per CDR3 protein. Counted here are 750,000 to 950,000 distinct CDR3 sequences, roughly 28% occurring once; the ten biggest clones make up approximately 14%. The sequences come from cultured CD8+ T cells from PBMCs, collected from culture after CMV antigen stimulation. The receptors were sampled from a human donor in good health (CMV status not recorded). Some clones in this sample may be carry-over from other donors' samples.

This chain joins TRBV6-1 and TRBJ2-3, with 9 positions matching TRBD1. The CDR3 loop spans 15 amino acids. From germline, CDR1 is MNHNS and CDR2 SASEGT. Trimming cost V 3 bases and J 3 bases; bases outside gene matches: 4. The CDR3 sequence: CASSEADRGTDTQYF. The CDR3 bases are TGTGCCAGCAGTGAGGCGGACAGGGGAACAGATACGCAGTATTTT.

The chain has TRBV27 and TRBJ2-3, with 8 bases matching TRBD2. From germline, CDR1 is MNHEY and CDR2 SMNVEV (reference sequence). V was pared by 4 bases and J by 7 bases, with 7 bases of the junction left unmatched. There are 14 residues in the CDR3. The CDR3 DNA follows: TGTGCCAGCAGTTCCGGGGGGGCCGGTAATACGCAGTATTTT. As protein: CASSSGGAGNTQYF.

This rearrangement joins TRBV6-5 to TRBJ2-3; the D is unclear. The CDR3 spans 13 residues. Per the germline V gene, CDR1 is MNHEY and CDR2 is SVGAGI. The V end was cut by 7 bases, the J end by 5 bases, with 13 bases between. The CDR3 coding sequence is TGTGCCAGCACGGGCCCCCCGGGAGATACGCAGTATTTT. This translates into CASTGPPGDTQYF.

V and J are TRBV19 and TRBJ2-6; the D is unclear. Trimming took 5 bases from V and 4 from J, leaving 18 bases between them. The CDR3 has 17 residues. Germline assignment: CDR1 LNHDA and CDR2 SQIVND (reference sequence). DNA of the CDR3: TGTGCCAGTAGTCTTATTAGGGATCTGGAGGGGGCCAACGTCCTGACTTTC. This encodes CASSLIRDLEGANVLTF. The full variable domain, rest sourced from reference TRBV19 and TRBJ2-6, is DGGITQSPKYLFRKEGQNVTLSCEQNLNHDAMYWYRQDPGQGLRLIYYSQIVNDFQKGDIAEGYSVSREKKESFPLTVTSAQKNPTAFYLCASSLIRDLEGANVLTFGAGSRLTVL.

V is TRBV2 and J is TRBJ2-7, with D possibly being TRBD1 or TRBD2 (5 bases each). The CDR3 has 15 residues. V lost 8 bases and J 2 bases, leaving 19 bases between the germline ends. CDR1 is SNHLY, CDR2 FYNNEI, per germline. The CDR3 loop reads CASGRDPTFPYEQYF. The CDR3 DNA reads TGTGCCAGCGGCCGGGACCCAACCTTCCCCTACGAGCAGTACTTC.

This clonotype was observed a handful of times. Written as DNA, the CDR3 is TGTGCCAGCAGCGTAGCCACCGGGACAGGGGTAACAGATACGCAGTATTTT. Its translation is CASSVATGTGVTDTQYF. This chain connects TRBV9 to TRBJ2-3; 10 bases are shared with TRBD1. After removal of 0 bases from V and 3 bases from J, the junction contained 7 bases not matched to a gene. Germline CDR1 and CDR2: SGDLS and YYNGEE. This CDR3 contains 17 residues. Combining the CDR3 with reference TRBV9 and TRBJ2-3 gives the whole variable domain DSGVTQTPKHLITATGQRVTLRCSPRSGDLSVYWYQQSLDQGLQFLIQYYNGEERAKGNILERFSAQQFPDLHSELNLSSLELGDSALYFCASSVATGTGVTDTQYFGPGTRLTVL.

This chain joins TRBV19 and TRBJ1-6; TRBD1 matches at 7 bases. CDR3 length equals 15 residues. Trimming removed 7 bases from V and 8 bases from J; junction bases left unmatched: 11. The germline V gene encodes CDR1 LNHDA and CDR2 SQIVND (reference sequence). CDR3 nucleotide sequence: TGTGCCAGTACCAGGAGGGGGGACAGAGATTCACCCCTCCACTTT. Translated, it gives CASTRRGDRDSPLHF.

The V and J genes are TRBV6-1 and TRBJ2-7; TRBD2 matches 11 bases. With V trimmed by 5 bases and J by 3 bases, 6 bases remained unmatched. CDR3 size: 15 residues. Germline V gene lookup returns CDR1 MNHNS and CDR2 SASEGT. As DNA, the CDR3 is TGTGCCAGCAGTTACCTTACTAGCGGGGGCTACGAGCAGTACTTC. This sequence encodes CASSYLTSGGYEQYF.

The chain employs TRBV7-8 and TRBJ2-7; D might be TRBD1 (6 bases). The V gene's germline CDR1 is SGHVS and CDR2 FQNEAQ. Trimming took off 1 base at V and 3 bases at J, with 13 bases between the two ends. The CDR3 totals 15 residues. The chain's CDR3 is CASSLDGSGVYEQYV. The CDR3 region has the DNA TGTGCCAGCAGCTTAGATGGGTCAGGGGTCTACGAGCAGTACGTC.

The V and J genes are TRBV2 and TRBJ2-4; the D gene is possibly TRBD2 (6 bases). Germline assignment: CDR1 SNHLY and CDR2 FYNNEI. The V end was cut by 3 bases, the J end by 8 bases, with 11 bases between. The CDR3 length is 13 residues. The CDR3 sequence: CASSDPSGDIQYF. The CDR3 DNA is TGTGCCAGCAGTGATCCTTCGGGGGACATTCAGTACTTC.

There are a few counts of this clonotype. The chain employs TRBV6-1 and TRBJ2-1, with D perhaps TRBD1 (6 bases). Deletions cut 5 bases from V and 1 base from J, with 15 bases between. This CDR3 has 16 residues. Germline V gives CDR1 MNHNS, CDR2 SASEGT. As DNA, the CDR3 is TGTGCCAGCAGTCAAAGACAGGTGTCGTCCTACAATGAGCAGTTCTTC. Translation gives CASSQRQVSSYNEQFF.

This clonotype was detected a few times. The chain links TRBV12-3 or TRBV12-4 to TRBJ2-7; D perhaps matches TRBD2 (5 bases). This CDR3 spans 13 amino acids. V shed 4 bases and J shed 3 bases, with 10 bases lying between them. CDR3 bases: TGTGCCAGCAGTTCCGGGGTACTCTACGAGCAGTACTTC. Translating it yields CASSSGVLYEQYF.

V is TRBV19 and J is TRBJ2-1; TRBD2 is a possible D gene (6 bases). The CDR3 is 16 residues long. Germline assignment: CDR1 LNHDA and CDR2 SQIVND (reference sequence). V lost 1 base and J 1 base, leaving 11 bases between the germline ends. The CDR3 coding sequence is TGTGCCAGTAGTATAGTCGGGACTGGGTCCTACAATGAGCAGTTCTTC. Translating it yields CASSIVGTGSYNEQFF.

This chain uses TRBV5-1 with TRBJ2-1; TRBD1 agrees at 8 bases. The V and J ends lost 1 base and 4 bases, in that order; junction bases with no gene match: 7. The length of the CDR3 is 16 residues. Germline V gene data show CDR1 as SGHRS and CDR2 as YFSETQ. This chain's CDR3 is CASSLSTGGFYNEQFF. CDR3 DNA: TGCGCCAGCAGCTTGAGTACAGGGGGTTTTTACAATGAGCAGTTCTTC.

This clonotype was seen a few times. The CDR3 protein is CATSDPGQGEFQETQYF. The CDR3 DNA sequence: TGTGCCACCAGTGACCCCGGACAGGGAGAATTCCAAGAGACCCAGTACTTC. The rearrangement uses TRBV24-1 and TRBJ2-5, with 8 positions matching TRBD1. V lost 4 bases and J lost 1; bases outside the gene matches: 10. The CDR3 extends over 17 amino acids. Germline assignment: CDR1 KGHDR and CDR2 SFDVKD.

This clonotype was picked up a small number of times. The chain combines TRBV6-2 or TRBV6-3 with TRBJ2-1, with TRBD2 matching 13 bases. This CDR3 comprises 16 residues. After removal of 0 bases from V and 12 bases from J, the junction contained 8 bases not matched to a gene. Germline-derived CDR1 and CDR2 are MNHEY and SVGEGT. CDR3 region: CASSYSKKRLAGGQFF. The CDR3 nucleotides read TGTGCCAGCAGTTACTCGAAAAAGCGACTAGCGGGGGGGCAGTTCTTC.

This chain connects TRBV13 to TRBJ2-5, with 8 bases aligning to TRBD1. The trim removed 0 bases at V and 6 bases at J, leaving 6 bases unmatched. The CDR3 length is 15 residues. Germline CDR1 is PRHDT and CDR2 is FYEKMQ (reference sequence). The CDR3 loop is CASSLGRSGGKTQYF. CDR3 bases: TGTGCCAGCAGCTTAGGTCGCTCAGGGGGCAAGACCCAGTACTTC.

The chain links TRBV7-2 to TRBJ2-3; perhaps TRBD1 as D (6 bases). The CDR3 has 16 amino acids. The germline V and J ends were trimmed by 3 bases and 4 bases, with 17 bases remaining between them. CDR1 is SGHTA, CDR2 FQGNSA, per germline. Here the CDR3 reads CASSFSTGLFSDTQYF. The CDR3 DNA sequence: TGTGCCAGCAGCTTTAGCACAGGGTTATTTTCAGATACGCAGTATTTT.

The CDR3 sequence is CASTPRGATEAFF. As DNA, the CDR3 is TGTGCCAGCACTCCAAGGGGGGCCACTGAAGCTTTCTTT. The chain carries TRBV27 and TRBJ1-1, with TRBD1 as a possible D gene (6 bases). The CDR3 is made up of 13 amino acids. V shed 7 bases and J shed 4 bases, with 13 bases lying between them. From germline, CDR1 is MNHEY and CDR2 SMNVEV (reference sequence).

This clonotype was counted at least ten times. This chain connects TRBV6-1 to TRBJ2-1; TRBD1 agrees at 7 bases. The CDR3 has 16 residues. Per the germline V gene, CDR1 is MNHNS and CDR2 is SASEGT. With V trimmed by 6 bases and J by 3 bases, 11 bases remained unmatched. This CDR3 is CASSTPGQGVYNEQFF. The CDR3 nucleotides read TGTGCCAGCAGCACCCCCGGGCAGGGGGTCTACAATGAGCAGTTCTTC.

This clonotype was found many times. The chain carries TRBV7-8 and TRBJ2-2; perhaps D is TRBD1 or TRBD2 (5 bases each). The V gene lost 5 bases and the J gene lost 7 bases, with 14 bases spanning the gap. CDR1 and CDR2 (germline): SGHVS, FQNEAQ. This CDR3 comprises 14 residues. CDR3 DNA sequence: TGTGCCAGCAGCACCCGAGGGGCGATCGGGGAGCTGTTTTTT. Amino acid sequence: CASSTRGAIGELFF.

This clonotype came up a few times. This sequence joins TRBV24-1 and TRBJ1-1; weak D call: TRBD1 (6 bases). The CDR3 covers 13 residues. Germline lookup yields CDR1 KGHDR and CDR2 SFDVKD. V lost 4 bases, J lost 2 bases, and 7 bases lay in between. The chain's CDR3 is CATSDRGNTEAFF. The CDR3 bases are TGTGCCACCAGTGACAGGGGTAACACTGAAGCTTTCTTT.

This sequence joins TRBV10-3 and TRBJ2-2; possible D gene TRBD1, 5 bases. Germline V gene sequence: CDR1 ENHRY, CDR2 SYGVKD. V lost 9 bases to trimming and J lost 2 bases, with 10 bases between them. This CDR3 contains 13 residues. The CDR3 DNA reads as TGTGCCATTAAGACAGCAAACACCGGGGAGCTGTTTTTT. Amino acids: CAIKTANTGELFF.

The rearrangement joins TRBV19 to TRBJ1-5; D remains unclear. Germline V gene data show CDR1 as LNHDA and CDR2 as SQIVND (reference sequence). The germline V and J ends were trimmed by 7 bases and 0 bases, with 13 bases remaining between them. CDR3 size: 15 residues. CDR3 in DNA: TGTGCCAGTACCTCGATGTTGACTAGCAATCAGCCCCAGCATTTT. Translating gives CASTSMLTSNQPQHF. Based on the CDR3 plus reference TRBV19 and TRBJ1-5, the full variable domain is DGGITQSPKYLFRKEGQNVTLSCEQNLNHDAMYWYRQDPGQGLRLIYYSQIVNDFQKGDIAEGYSVSREKKESFPLTVTSAQKNPTAFYLCASTSMLTSNQPQHFGDGTRLSIL.

The chain joins TRBV12-5 to TRBJ2-5; D unclear. The V end was cut by 6 bases, the J end by 5 bases, with 4 bases between. CDR1 LGHNT and CDR2 FRNRAP come from the germline V gene. This CDR3 region has 10 residues. For the CDR3, the DNA is TGTGCTAGTGGCCGGGAGACCCAGTACTTC. It codes for CASGRETQYF.

This rearrangement joins TRBV7-2 to TRBJ1-6; D perhaps matches TRBD1 (5 bases). This CDR3 spans 16 amino acids. The germline CDR1 and CDR2 sequences are SGHTA and FQGNSA. Trimming removed 6 bases at V and 4 bases at J, with 16 bases between. CDR3 coding DNA: TGTGCCAGCAGGTCCTGGCTGGAGGGGTATAATTCACCCCTCCACTTT. It translates to CASRSWLEGYNSPLHF. Looking up the rest from reference TRBV7-2 and TRBJ1-6 gives the full variable domain: GAGVSQSPSNKVTEKGKDVELRCDPISGHTALYWYRQSLGQGLEFLIYFQGNSAPDKSGLPSDRFSAERTGGSVSTLTIQRTQQEDSAVYLCASRSWLEGYNSPLHFGNGTRLTVT.